This T cell receptor beta chain was profiled in a study of T cell responses to AZD1222 COVID-19 vaccine. General study results and limits: The donor group comprised mostly white British people and more females; the analysis possibly underestimated clonal diversity. After two AZD1222 doses, spike-specific TCR breadth and depth rose versus day 0. Mapped onto spike, vaccine-associated CD4 TCRs spanned it and were dominant at 160-218 and 743-854.

Comment on this clone: Its matching antigen is unknown.

The germline CDR1 and CDR2 sequences are MNHEY and SVGAGI. This CDR3 region has 13 residues. Trimming removed 4 bases from V and 7 bases from J; junction bases left unmatched: 6. Assay: immunoSEQ multiplex PCR; the TCRdb copy retains only in-frame clones and omits some. The sample records about 160,000 clones, approximately 90% being singletons. The source was peripheral blood, collected on day 0 of AZD1222 vaccination. The sequence was obtained from an adult in good health. V usage is TRBV6-5 and J usage is TRBJ1-1; the match to TRBD1 covers 7 bases. CDR3 residues: CASSWEGGHEAFF. In DNA, the CDR3 is TGTGCCAGCAGTTGGGAAGGGGGCCATGAAGCTTTCTTT.